This is a list of T cell receptor beta chains from one sample in a study of T cells after yellow fever vaccination. In TCRdb, the 5' RACE reads were re-called with MiXCR into one record per CDR3 protein. The sample comprises 510,000 or so distinct CDR3 sequences, 15% to 20% of which are singletons, and about 13% rests with the top ten. The starting material was PBMCs, obtained 15 days after the yellow fever booster vaccination. These receptor sequences come from a man aged 30-40 years who received the YFV17D yellow fever vaccine. Both conserved end residues are part of each CDR3. D genes are given only for firm matches. The listing skips clone size in some rows; elsewhere it reads once, few, many or a size class.

size: NA
J: TRBJ2-3
D: NA
V: TRBV20-1
DNA: TGCAGTGCCTCCTTTAGCGGTAGCACAGATACGCAGTATTTT
CDR3: CSASFSGSTDTQYF

size: NA
J: TRBJ2-1
D: NA
V: TRBV6-2/TRBV6-3
DNA: TGTGCCAGCAACGAAGTCGGGGAGCAGTTCTTC
CDR3: CASNEVGEQFF

size: NA
J: TRBJ2-7
D: NA
V: TRBV5-4
DNA: TGTGCCAGCAGCCTAAGTGCGGGGTCTTCCTACGAGCAGTACTTC
CDR3: CASSLSAGSSYEQYF

size: NA
J: TRBJ1-1
D: NA
V: TRBV12-3/TRBV12-4
DNA: TGTGCCAGCAGTTTGAGTGGGGGAACAACTGAAGCTTTCTTT
CDR3: CASSLSGGTTEAFF

size: few
J: TRBJ2-7
D: TRBD1
V: TRBV28
DNA: TGTGCCAGCAGACGGGACAGGGCTAGCTCCTACGAGCAGTACTTC
CDR3: CASRRDRASSYEQYF

size: NA
J: TRBJ2-7
D: NA
V: TRBV7-9
DNA: TGTGCCAGCAGCTTGAATCTGGGGGGAATATACGAGCAGTACTTC
CDR3: CASSLNLGGIYEQYF

size: NA
J: TRBJ2-5
D: NA
V: TRBV2
DNA: TGTGCCAGCAGGGCCGGGGCCCGACTTGGGACCCAGTACTTC
CDR3: CASRAGARLGTQYF

size: NA
J: TRBJ2-1
D: TRBD1
V: TRBV29-1
DNA: TGCAGCTCCAAGGGGGCCGGACCCTACAATGAGCAGTTCTTC
CDR3: CSSKGAGPYNEQFF

size: few
J: TRBJ2-7
D: TRBD2
V: TRBV25-1
DNA: TGTGCCAGCAGTGAATATCTGCTAGCGGGAGACGGCGAGCAGTACTTC
CDR3: CASSEYLLAGDGEQYF

size: NA
J: TRBJ2-3
D: NA
V: TRBV29-1
DNA: TGCAGCGTTGAATCTTTTCCTCCGCAGTATTTT
CDR3: CSVESFPPQYF

size: NA
J: TRBJ2-7
D: TRBD1
V: TRBV7-8
DNA: TGTGCCAGCAGCTTTGGACAGGGCCAAGCTGGCGAGCAGTACTTC
CDR3: CASSFGQGQAGEQYF

size: NA
J: TRBJ1-4
D: NA
V: TRBV30
DNA: TGTGCCTGGAGACATGGGGCAGGCACTAATGAAAAACTGTTTTTT
CDR3: CAWRHGAGTNEKLFF

size: few
J: TRBJ1-2
D: NA
V: TRBV20-1
DNA: TGCAGTGCCTTAGGCGGGCAGGCGCTCTCGGAAGGCTACACCTTC
CDR3: CSALGGQALSEGYTF

size: NA
J: TRBJ2-1
D: TRBD2
V: TRBV18
DNA: TGTGCCAGCTCAACTGGACTAGCGGAGACCCAGTTCTTC
CDR3: CASSTGLAETQFF

size: once
J: TRBJ2-3
D: TRBD1
V: TRBV6-1
DNA: TGTGCCAGCAGGATGCAGGGGGCGGCCACAGATACGCAGTATTTT
CDR3: CASRMQGAATDTQYF

size: NA
J: TRBJ2-1
D: NA
V: TRBV20-1
DNA: TGCAGTGCTAGAATCGGACCCTACAATGAGCAGTTCTTC
CDR3: CSARIGPYNEQFF

size: NA
J: TRBJ2-1
D: NA
V: TRBV7-7
DNA: TGTGCTAGCAGCTCGGGTACGGGCGCCGGTTGGAATGAGCAGTTCTTC
CDR3: CASSSGTGAGWNEQFF

size: few
J: TRBJ1-4
D: NA
V: TRBV5-6
DNA: TGTGCCAGCAGCTTGGCAGGGCCTTCTAATGAAAAACTGTTTTTT
CDR3: CASSLAGPSNEKLFF

size: NA
J: TRBJ2-3
D: TRBD2
V: TRBV4-3
DNA: TGCGCCAGCAGCCAAGGTTCTAGCGGGACAGATACGCAGTATTTT
CDR3: CASSQGSSGTDTQYF

size: many
J: TRBJ2-3
D: NA
V: TRBV7-6
DNA: TGTGCCAGCAGCTCCTTGGGGGGAACCTCAACAGATACGCAGTATTTT
CDR3: CASSSLGGTSTDTQYF

size: few
J: TRBJ2-3
D: NA
V: TRBV7-2
DNA: TGTGCCAGCCGCCGTGGGGACGCCAACACAGATACGCAGTATTTT
CDR3: CASRRGDANTDTQYF

size: many
J: TRBJ1-2
D: TRBD1
V: TRBV4-3
DNA: TGCGCCAGCAGCCGGGACAGAGGGGGATTTGGCTACACCTTC
CDR3: CASSRDRGGFGYTF

size: NA
J: TRBJ2-7
D: TRBD1
V: TRBV20-1
DNA: TGCAGTGCTAGAGGGGGCCCGGGACAGGGATCCTACGAGCAGTACTTC
CDR3: CSARGGPGQGSYEQYF

size: NA
J: TRBJ1-5
D: NA
V: TRBV6-6
DNA: TGTGCCAGCAGTACGGACACGCAGCCCCAGCATTTT
CDR3: CASSTDTQPQHF

size: NA
J: TRBJ2-5
D: NA
V: TRBV7-2
DNA: TGTGCCAGCAGCTTAGGGTGGGAGCGTGGGGCGGAGACCCAGTACTTC
CDR3: CASSLGWERGAETQYF

size: few
J: TRBJ2-3
D: TRBD2
V: TRBV6-5
DNA: TGTGCCAGCAGTTCACAACCGGGACTAGCGGGAGTTCGCACAGATACGCAGTATTTT
CDR3: CASSSQPGLAGVRTDTQYF

size: NA
J: TRBJ1-6
D: NA
V: TRBV7-9
DNA: TGTGCCAGCTCCGGGACCGACCAAAATTCACCCCCCCACTTT
CDR3: CASSGTDQNSPPHF

size: NA
J: TRBJ2-2
D: NA
V: TRBV20-1
DNA: TGCAGTGCTAGAGTTGGGTGGAACACCGGGGAGCTGTTTTTT
CDR3: CSARVGWNTGELFF

size: NA
J: TRBJ1-2
D: TRBD1
V: TRBV12-3/TRBV12-4
DNA: TGTGCCAGCAGCAGTCGCCGGGACAGCTTCTATGGCTACACCTTC
CDR3: CASSSRRDSFYGYTF

size: few
J: TRBJ1-1
D: NA
V: TRBV20-1
DNA: TGCAGTGCTAGAGATCCTGGAGGGTCCCCGAACACTGAAGCTTTCTTT
CDR3: CSARDPGGSPNTEAFF

size: NA
J: TRBJ2-3
D: TRBD2
V: TRBV20-1
DNA: TGCAGTGCTAGCCCGGGAGGGACTAGTGAGTATTTT
CDR3: CSASPGGTSEYF

size: few
J: TRBJ2-5
D: TRBD2
V: TRBV6-1
DNA: TGTGCCAGCAGTGTGGATCCTAGCGGGAGTACGGAGACCCAGTACTTC
CDR3: CASSVDPSGSTETQYF

size: few
J: TRBJ2-7
D: TRBD2
V: TRBV2
DNA: TGTGCCTCCCAAGGGACTTCACGGGCGGGAGGCGAGCAGTACTTC
CDR3: CASQGTSRAGGEQYF

size: NA
J: TRBJ2-1
D: TRBD1
V: TRBV28
DNA: TGTGCCAGCAGCTACAGGGGGCTGGGCAATGAGCAGTTCTTC
CDR3: CASSYRGLGNEQFF

size: NA
J: TRBJ2-1
D: NA
V: TRBV7-9
DNA: TGTGCCAGCAGCCCCCGCTTAGCGCCCAATGAGCAGTTCTTC
CDR3: CASSPRLAPNEQFF

size: NA
J: TRBJ2-7
D: NA
V: TRBV5-1
DNA: TGCGTCAGCAGAGCTCGACAGGCCTACGAGCAGTACTTC
CDR3: CVSRARQAYEQYF

size: NA
J: TRBJ1-2
D: TRBD1
V: TRBV5-1
DNA: TGCGCCAGCAGCCTCGACAGGGGAGGAGGCTACACCTTC
CDR3: CASSLDRGGGYTF

size: NA
J: TRBJ1-1
D: NA
V: TRBV5-1
DNA: TGCGCCAGCAGCTTGGAAGGGGCTGAAGCTTTCTTT
CDR3: CASSLEGAEAFF

size: NA
J: TRBJ2-3
D: NA
V: TRBV29-1
DNA: TGCAGCGTTGAATCCCACTTCACAGATACGCAGTATTTT
CDR3: CSVESHFTDTQYF

size: few
J: TRBJ2-3
D: TRBD2
V: TRBV5-4
DNA: TGTGCCAGCAGCCCTTTAGCGGGAACAGATACGCAGTATTTT
CDR3: CASSPLAGTDTQYF

size: few
J: TRBJ2-1
D: NA
V: TRBV7-2
DNA: TGTGCCAGCAGCTTTCTTCCCGGGACTTCCTACAATGAGCAGTTCTTC
CDR3: CASSFLPGTSYNEQFF

size: NA
J: TRBJ2-5
D: TRBD2
V: TRBV28
DNA: TGTGCCAGCATCGGGATAGCGGGCTCCATAGAGACCCAGTACTTC
CDR3: CASIGIAGSIETQYF

size: NA
J: TRBJ2-7
D: NA
V: TRBV7-2
DNA: TGTGCCAGCAGCTTAGCGGAGCTAGCCCCCGAGCAGTACTTC
CDR3: CASSLAELAPEQYF

size: NA
J: TRBJ2-3
D: TRBD2
V: TRBV11-1
DNA: TGTGCCAGCATCCCAGGCCGGCCCGGGACTAGCGGGAGGGCCCCAGATACGCAGTATTTT
CDR3: CASIPGRPGTSGRAPDTQYF

size: few
J: TRBJ2-2
D: TRBD2
V: TRBV12-3/TRBV12-4
DNA: TGTGCCAGCAGTGGGACTAGCAGTTACACCGGGGAGCTGTTTTTT
CDR3: CASSGTSSYTGELFF

size: few
J: TRBJ2-7
D: TRBD2
V: TRBV5-1
DNA: TGCGCCAGCAGCCAGACTAGCGGGAGGTTTGGCGAGCAGTACTTC
CDR3: CASSQTSGRFGEQYF

size: NA
J: TRBJ1-2
D: NA
V: TRBV9
DNA: TGTGCCAGCAGCGTAGATGGCAGGGCATCTCTCTATGGCTACACCTTC
CDR3: CASSVDGRASLYGYTF

size: few
J: TRBJ2-2
D: NA
V: TRBV27
DNA: TGTGCCAGCCGGCGGTCGGGGATCGGGGAGCTGTTTTTT
CDR3: CASRRSGIGELFF

size: NA
J: TRBJ2-4
D: NA
V: TRBV5-6
DNA: TGTGCCAGCAGCTTGATTGGGGTGCCAAAAAACATTCAGTACTTC
CDR3: CASSLIGVPKNIQYF

size: NA
J: TRBJ2-3
D: TRBD2
V: TRBV30
DNA: TGTGCCTGGACCCGAACTAGCGGCACAGATACGCAGTATTTT
CDR3: CAWTRTSGTDTQYF

size: NA
J: TRBJ2-7
D: TRBD2
V: TRBV20-1
DNA: TGCAGTGCTATTGGGGCTGGGACTACTTACGAGCAGTACTTC
CDR3: CSAIGAGTTYEQYF

size: few
J: TRBJ1-2
D: NA
V: TRBV7-9
DNA: TGTGCCAGCAGCATACCTCTGGGGGGGGACTATGGCTACACCTTC
CDR3: CASSIPLGGDYGYTF

size: few
J: TRBJ2-3
D: TRBD2
V: TRBV20-1
DNA: TGCAGTGCCCGTAACCTCCAAGCGGGGGCCTCAGATACGCAGTATTTT
CDR3: CSARNLQAGASDTQYF

size: NA
J: TRBJ2-1
D: TRBD2
V: TRBV3-1
DNA: TGTGCCAGCAGCCGCAGGCCGGGAGGGGGTATGGATGAGCAGTTCTTC
CDR3: CASSRRPGGGMDEQFF

size: few
J: TRBJ2-7
D: NA
V: TRBV9
DNA: TGTGCCAGCAGCGAGAGGGATTGGGGGGAAAGCTCCTACGAGCAGTACTTC
CDR3: CASSERDWGESSYEQYF